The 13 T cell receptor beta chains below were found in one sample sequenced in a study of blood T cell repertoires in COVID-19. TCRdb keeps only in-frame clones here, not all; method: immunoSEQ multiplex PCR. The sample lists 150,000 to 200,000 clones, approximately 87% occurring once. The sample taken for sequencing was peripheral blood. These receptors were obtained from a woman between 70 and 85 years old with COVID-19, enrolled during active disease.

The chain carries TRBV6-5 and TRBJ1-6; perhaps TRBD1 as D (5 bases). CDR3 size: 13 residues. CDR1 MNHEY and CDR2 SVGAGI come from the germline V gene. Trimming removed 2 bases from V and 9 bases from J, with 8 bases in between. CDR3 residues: CASSYGGGSPLHF. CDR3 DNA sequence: TGTGCCAGCAGTTACGGGGGAGGTTCACCCCTCCACTTT.

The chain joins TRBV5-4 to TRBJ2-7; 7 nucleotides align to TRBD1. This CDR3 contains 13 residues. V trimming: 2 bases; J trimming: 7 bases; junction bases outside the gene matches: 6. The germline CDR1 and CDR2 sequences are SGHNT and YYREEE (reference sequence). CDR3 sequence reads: CASSFTGVWEQYF. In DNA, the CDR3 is TGTGCCAGCAGCTTCACAGGGGTGTGGGAGCAGTACTTC.

CDR3 residues: CASRTYSGNTIYF. In nucleotides, the CDR3 is TGTGCCTCTAGGACATACTCTGGAAACACCATATATTTT. The gene calls are TRBV6-5 and TRBJ1-3; tentatively, D is TRBD1 (5 bases). This CDR3 spans 13 amino acids. Deletions cut 11 bases from V and 0 bases from J, with 11 bases between. Germline CDR1 and CDR2: MNHEY and SVGAGI.

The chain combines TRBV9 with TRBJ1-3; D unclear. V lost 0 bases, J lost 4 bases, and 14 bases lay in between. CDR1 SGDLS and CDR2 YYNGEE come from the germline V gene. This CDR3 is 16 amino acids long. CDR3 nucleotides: TGTGCCAGCAGCGTAGGCGTCCGGGGTGGGGGAAACACCATATATTTT. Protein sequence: CASSVGVRGGGNTIYF.

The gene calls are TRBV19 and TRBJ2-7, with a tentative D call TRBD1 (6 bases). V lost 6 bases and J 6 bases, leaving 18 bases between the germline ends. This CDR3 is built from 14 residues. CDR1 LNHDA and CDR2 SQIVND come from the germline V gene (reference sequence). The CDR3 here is CASRKTGGQSEQYF. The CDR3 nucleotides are TGTGCCAGTAGGAAGACAGGTGGTCAGAGCGAGCAGTACTTC.

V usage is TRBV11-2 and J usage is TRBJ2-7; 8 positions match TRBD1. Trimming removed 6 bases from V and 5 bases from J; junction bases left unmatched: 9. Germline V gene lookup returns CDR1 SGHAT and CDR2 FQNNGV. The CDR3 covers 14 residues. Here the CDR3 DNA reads TGTGCCAGCAGGCTCAGGGGGCTTCGGGACGAGCAGTACTTC. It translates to CASRLRGLRDEQYF.

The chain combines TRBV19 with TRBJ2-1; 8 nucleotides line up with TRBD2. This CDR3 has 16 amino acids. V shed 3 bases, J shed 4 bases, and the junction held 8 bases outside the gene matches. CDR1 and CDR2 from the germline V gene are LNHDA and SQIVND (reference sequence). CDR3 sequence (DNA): TGTGCCAGTAGTATCGTGAGCGGGAGTAGGTACAATGAGCAGTTCTTC. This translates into CASSIVSGSRYNEQFF.

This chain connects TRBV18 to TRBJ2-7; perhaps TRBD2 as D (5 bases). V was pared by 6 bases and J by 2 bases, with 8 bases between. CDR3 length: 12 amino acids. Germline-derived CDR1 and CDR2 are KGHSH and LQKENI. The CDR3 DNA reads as TGTGCCAGCTCGGGAGTGGCCTACGAGCAGTACTTC. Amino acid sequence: CASSGVAYEQYF. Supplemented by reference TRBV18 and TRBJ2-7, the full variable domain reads NAGVMQNPRHLVRRRGQEARLRCSPMKGHSHVYWYRQLPEEGLKFMVYLQKENIIDESGMPKERFSAEFPKEGPSILRIQQVVRGDSAAYFCASSGVAYEQYFGPGTRLTVT.

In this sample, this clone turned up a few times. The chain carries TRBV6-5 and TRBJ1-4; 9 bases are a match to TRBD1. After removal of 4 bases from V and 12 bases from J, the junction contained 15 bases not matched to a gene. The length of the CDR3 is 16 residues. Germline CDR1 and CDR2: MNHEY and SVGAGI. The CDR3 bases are TGTGCCAGCAGTTCCTCCCGGGGACAGGGCACGGAAGAACTGTTTTTT. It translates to CASSSSRGQGTEELFF.

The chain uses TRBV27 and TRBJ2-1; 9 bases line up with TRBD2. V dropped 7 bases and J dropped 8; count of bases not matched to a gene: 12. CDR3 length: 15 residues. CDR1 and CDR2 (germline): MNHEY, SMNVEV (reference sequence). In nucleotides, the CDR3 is TGTGCCAGCACCGGTCGGACTAGCGTCCGCGATGAGCAGTTCTTC. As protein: CASTGRTSVRDEQFF.

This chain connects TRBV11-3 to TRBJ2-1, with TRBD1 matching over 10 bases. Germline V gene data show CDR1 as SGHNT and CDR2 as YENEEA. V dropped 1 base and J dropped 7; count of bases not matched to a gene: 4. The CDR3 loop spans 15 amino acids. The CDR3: CASSLVGTGENEQFF. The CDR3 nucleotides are TGTGCCAGCAGCTTAGTAGGGACAGGGGAGAATGAGCAGTTCTTC.

In DNA form, the CDR3 reads TGTGCCAGTAGTTATAACAGGGGAAACACTGAAGCTTTCTTT. Its protein product is CASSYNRGNTEAFF. This rearrangement joins TRBV19 to TRBJ1-1; 7 positions agree with TRBD1. After removal of 5 bases from V and 2 bases from J, the junction contained 5 bases not matched to a gene. The germline V gene encodes CDR1 LNHDA and CDR2 SQIVND (reference sequence). CDR3 length: 14 amino acids.

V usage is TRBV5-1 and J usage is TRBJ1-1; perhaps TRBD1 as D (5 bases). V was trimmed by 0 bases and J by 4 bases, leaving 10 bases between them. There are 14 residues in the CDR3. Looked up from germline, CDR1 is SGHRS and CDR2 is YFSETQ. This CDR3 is CASSLDQGGTEAFF. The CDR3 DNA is TGCGCCAGCAGCTTGGATCAGGGCGGCACTGAAGCTTTCTTT.